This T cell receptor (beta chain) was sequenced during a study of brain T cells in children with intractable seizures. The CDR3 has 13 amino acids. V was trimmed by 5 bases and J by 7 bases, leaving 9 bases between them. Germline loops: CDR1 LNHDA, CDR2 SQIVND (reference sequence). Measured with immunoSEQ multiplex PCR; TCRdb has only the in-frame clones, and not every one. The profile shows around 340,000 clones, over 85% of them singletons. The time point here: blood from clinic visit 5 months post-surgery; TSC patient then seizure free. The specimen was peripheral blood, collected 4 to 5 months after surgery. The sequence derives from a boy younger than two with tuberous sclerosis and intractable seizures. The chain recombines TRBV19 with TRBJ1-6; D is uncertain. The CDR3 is CASSPSGNSPLHF. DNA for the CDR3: TGTGCCAGTAGTCCCAGCGGGAATTCACCCCTCCACTTT. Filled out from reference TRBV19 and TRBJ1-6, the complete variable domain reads DGGITQSPKYLFRKEGQNVTLSCEQNLNHDAMYWYRQDPGQGLRLIYYSQIVNDFQKGDIAEGYSVSREKKESFPLTVTSAQKNPTAFYLCASSPSGNSPLHFGNGTRLTVT.